The entry below gives a single T cell receptor (beta chain) sequence along with its context. This clone came up a few times. The antigen it recognizes is unknown. Nothing much larger sits one base from this clone, and base qualities are not available. The data belong to a study of blood T cell repertoires in COVID-19 (TCRdb year 2020). Background for the entire study: The collaborator samples originated in the United States, Italy and Spain and spanned the acute and convalescent phases of COVID-19. The material from the prospective study consisted of cDNA or gDNA derived from T cells, B-cell-depleted T cells, or PBMCs. Deeply sampled blood TCRbeta repertoires from subjects exposed to, actively infected with, or recovered from COVID-19 were included in the dataset. The repertoires were released in a freely available public database intended as a resource for research on the immune response to SARS-CoV-2. Samples came from the ongoing ImmuneRACE study (first 160 participants) plus 1,254 subjects from 6 global collaborators. Sample metadata almost always included a de-identified subject ID, COVID-19 status, age in years and sex. HLA class I and class II types, where available, came from metadata supplied by the sample provider rather than from assay-based typing.

The paper's findings and limits, for the study overall: Clinical and demographic metadata were provided uncurated, with the amount varying by source and participant.

Participants in the prospective study were enrolled through a virtual design, were aged roughly 18 to 100 years, and lived in roughly 24 United States geographic areas. Cohort assignment in the prospective study relied on participant-reported clinical history from a screening survey and a study questionnaire. Recovered participants in ImmuneRACE Cohort 3 were defined by two consecutive negative NP/OP PCR tests, clearance by a healthcare professional, or resolution of symptoms. Each participant in the prospective study had whole blood, serum and a nasopharyngeal or oropharyngeal swab collected by mobile phlebotomists. Additional blood draws and questionnaires over an approximately two-month period could optionally be provided by prospective study participants. Before DNA extraction, blood samples from the prospective study were shipped at room temperature or frozen. TCRbeta CDR3 regions were amplified from genomic DNA using the immunoSEQ Assay, a bias-controlled multiplex PCR. The paper's processing steps were these. Within the assay, amplification of reference gene primers was used to estimate how many nucleated cells each sample contained. Sequence reads were collapsed and filtered to measure the absolute abundance of every unique TCRbeta CDR3 rearrangement. For each sample, productive Simpson clonality was calculated by taking the square root of Simpson's diversity index across productive rearrangements. TCRdb took over this immuneACCESS table, retaining in-frame rearrangements with V and J assigned. Such tables are incomplete; in checked studies, under half of the missing clones stem from an unresolved V gene, and the remainder is unexplained. D and trimming come from the DNA, and the V and J calls and clone size come from that table. The sample table records 390,000 or so clones; 83% of these occur just once. The biggest ten clones account for about 4.9% of the sample.

Taken from the germline V gene, the CDR1 and CDR2 loops are KGHDR and SFDVKD. CDR3 length: 13 amino acids, cysteine to phenylalanine. Left in the record is the CDR3 DNA by itself, 39 bases read in frame from the first base. V sheds 9 bases and J sheds 4 bases, leaving 14 bases between their ends. The sequenced sample consisted of PBMCs or T cells enriched from blood (not recorded which). This sequence uses TRBV24-1 and TRBJ1-2; the D gene cannot be resolved reliably. The sequence derives from a woman between 50 and 59 years old who had recovered from COVID-19. The sequence in DNA is TGTGCCACCCCCGCCACTTCCCGCTATGGCTACACCTTC. This translates into CATPATSRYGYTF.